This is a list of T cell receptor beta chains from one sample in a study of cytomegalovirus exposure and HLA in healthy donors. Profiled with immunoSEQ multiplex PCR; TCRdb holds only in-frame clones, not every one. Of some 95,000 clones listed, roughly three quarters are singletons. What was sequenced was PBMCs. The receptors shown here come from a woman between 40 and 55 years old in good health and CMV-seronegative. CDR3s include the opening cysteine and the closing phenylalanine or tryptophan. D genes are given only for firm matches. Only part of the rows carry a size: once, few, many, or a class if the clone is expanded.

>TRBJ2-7|-|TRBV7-9|16|-
CASSLSLGLSPGMQYF
TGTGCCAGCAGCTTATCTCTCGGGTTGTCACCGGGTATGCAGTACTTC
>TRBJ1-1|-|TRBV6-6|12|-
CASNQGGTEAFF
TGTGCCAGCAACCAGGGCGGCACTGAAGCTTTCTTT
>TRBJ1-4|-|TRBV21-1|17|-
CASSIYPGQGLKEKLFF
TGTGCCAGCAGCATATATCCGGGACAGGGGTTGAAGGAAAAACTGTTTTTT
>TRBJ1-6|TRBD1|TRBV2|15|-
CASNLGQSLNSPLHF
TGTGCCAGCAACTTGGGACAGTCTCTGAATTCACCCCTCCACTTT
>TRBJ1-1|-|TRBV19|12|-
CSTQLGDTEAFF
TGTTCGACCCAACTCGGGGACACTGAAGCTTTCTTT
>TRBJ2-5|TRBD2|TRBV30|16|-
CAWSVRLAGGVKTQYF
TGTGCCTGGAGTGTACGACTAGCGGGGGGGGTGAAGACCCAGTACTTC
>TRBJ2-1|-|TRBV27|14|-
CASSLSTAYNEQFF
TGTGCCAGCAGTTTATCGACAGCCTACAATGAGCAGTTCTTC
>TRBJ1-2|-|TRBV7-9|13|-
CASSSRTVPGYTF
TGTGCCAGCAGCTCACGGACAGTCCCTGGCTACACCTTC
>TRBJ2-7|-|TRBV21-1|19|few
CASSKGRTGGKGWRNEQYF
TGTGCCAGCAGCAAAGGTCGGACAGGGGGCAAGGGTTGGAGAAACGAGCAGTACTTC
>TRBJ2-3|-|TRBV27|18|-
CASSPIGFAGPGADTQYF
TGTGCCAGCAGTCCTATCGGGTTCGCGGGCCCCGGCGCGGATACGCAGTATTTT
>TRBJ1-2|-|TRBV9|13|-
CASSPGTAYGYTF
TGTGCCAGCAGCCCCGGGACTGCTTATGGCTACACCTTC
>TRBJ2-3|TRBD2|TRBV2|17|-
CASSHQPIAGATDTQYF
TGTGCCAGCAGCCACCAACCCATAGCGGGGGCGACAGATACGCAGTATTTT
>TRBJ1-4|TRBD1|TRBV25-1|15|-
CASSAYRGAGEKLFF
TGTGCCAGCAGTGCTTACAGGGGAGCGGGTGAAAAACTGTTTTTT
>TRBJ2-3|-|TRBV18|13|-
CASQILDTDMQYF
TGTGCCAGTCAAATCTTAGACACAGATATGCAGTATTTT
>TRBJ1-4|-|TRBV3-1/TRBV3-2|9|once
CASSQDSSF
TGTGCCAGCAGCCAGGACAGTTCTTTT
>TRBJ2-1|TRBD1|TRBV15|15|once
CATSRLPGQGNEQFF
TGTGCCACCAGCAGACTACCGGGACAGGGGAATGAGCAGTTCTTC
>TRBJ1-2|TRBD1|TRBV5-5|18|-
CASTIGGGQGPPLYGYTF
TGTGCCAGCACCATTGGTGGCGGACAGGGGCCCCCCCTCTATGGCTACACCTTC
>TRBJ2-5|TRBD2|TRBV5-1|16|-
CASSHQARGGQETQYF
TGCGCCAGCAGCCACCAAGCTCGGGGAGGGCAAGAGACCCAGTACTTC
>TRBJ2-1|-|TRBV15|16|once
CATSSSGTGEYNEQFF
TGTGCCACCAGCAGCTCCGGGACTGGAGAGTACAATGAGCAGTTCTTC
>TRBJ1-1|-|TRBV5-1|11|-
CASITGSEAFF
TGCGCCAGCATAACAGGGAGCGAAGCTTTCTTT
>TRBJ2-7|-|TRBV7-9|14|-
CASSLFERGSEQYF
TGTGCCAGCAGCTTATTTGAGCGAGGATCCGAGCAGTACTTC
>TRBJ2-3|TRBD2|TRBV10-3|13|once
CATSGGPTDTQYF
TGCGCGACTAGCGGGGGGCCCACAGATACGCAGTATTTT
>TRBJ2-1|-|TRBV4-1|11|once
CASSLGDEQFF
TGCGCCAGCAGCCTCGGGGATGAGCAGTTCTTC
>TRBJ1-1|-|TRBV19|13|-
CASSIVVSTEAFF
TGTGCCAGTAGTATTGTAGTTAGCACTGAAGCTTTCTTT
>TRBJ2-3|TRBD1|TRBV7-6|14|few
CASSPGTGTDTQYF
TGTGCCAGCAGCCCCGGGACAGGGACAGATACGCAGTATTTT
>TRBJ1-2|-|TRBV9|13|-
CASSGPVAYGYTF
TGTGCCAGCAGTGGGCCCGTCGCCTATGGCTACACCTTC
>TRBJ1-1|-|TRBV4-2|14|-
CASSTTEVNTEAFF
TGTGCCAGCAGCACAACGGAGGTGAACACTGAAGCTTTCTTT
>TRBJ1-4|-|TRBV7-6|16|few
CASSLDAGFLGEKLFF
TGTGCCAGCAGCTTAGACGCAGGGTTTTTAGGTGAAAAACTGTTTTTT
>TRBJ2-7|-|TRBV11-2|14|once
CASSLYGVSYEQYF
TGTGCCAGCAGCTTATACGGGGTCTCCTACGAGCAGTACTTC
>TRBJ1-1|TRBD1|TRBV5-1|15|-
CASSLAGQGNTEAFF
TGCGCCAGCAGCTTGGCAGGACAGGGCAACACTGAAGCTTTCTTT
>TRBJ1-1|TRBD1|TRBV2|15|few
CASSEQGARNTEAFF
TGTGCCAGCAGTGAGCAGGGGGCGCGGAACACTGAAGCTTTCTTT
>TRBJ2-1|TRBD2|TRBV2|15|-
CASYWRGGPGNEQFF
TGTGCCAGCTATTGGCGGGGGGGGCCGGGGAATGAGCAGTTCTTC
>TRBJ1-1|-|TRBV7-9|12|few
CASSLLDTEAFF
TGTGCCAGCAGCTTATTAGACACTGAAGCTTTCTTT
>TRBJ1-1|-|TRBV30|15|-
CAWSPQRGSNTEAFF
TGTGCCTGGAGTCCGCAGAGAGGTAGCAACACTGAAGCTTTCTTT
>TRBJ1-5|TRBD1|TRBV7-2|14|-
CASSWGQNNQPQHF
TGTGCCAGCAGCTGGGGACAGAACAATCAGCCCCAGCATTTT
>TRBJ2-1|TRBD2|TRBV7-8|15|-
CASSQTSGGATEQFF
TGTGCCAGCAGCCAAACTAGCGGGGGGGCTACTGAGCAGTTCTTC
>TRBJ1-5|-|TRBV27|13|few
CASSLSRYQPQHF
TGTGCCAGCAGTTTATCGAGGTATCAGCCCCAGCATTTT
>TRBJ1-2|-|TRBV9|16|-
CASSVRVGVGTRGYTF
TGTGCCAGCAGCGTAAGGGTTGGGGTCGGGACACGGGGCTACACCTTC
>TRBJ2-7|-|TRBV19|13|-
CASSPYPTYEQYF
TGTGCCAGTAGTCCCTACCCCACCTACGAGCAGTACTTC
>TRBJ1-2|-|TRBV4-1|17|-
CASSQPSGSGPWYGYTF
TGCGCCAGCAGCCAGCCCAGCGGGTCGGGTCCGTGGTATGGCTACACCTTC
>TRBJ2-3|-|TRBV7-8|14|few
CASTKAEVADTQYF
TGTGCCAGCACCAAAGCGGAGGTAGCAGATACGCAGTATTTT
>TRBJ1-5|-|TRBV2|14|once
CASSESGGNQPQHF
TGTGCCAGCAGTGAGTCGGGGGGCAATCAGCCCCAGCATTTT
>TRBJ2-2|-|TRBV5-1|15|-
CASSSRGAGTGELFF
TGCGCCAGCAGCTCCCGGGGGGCCGGCACCGGGGAGCTGTTTTTT
>TRBJ1-6|-|TRBV6-7|15|-
CASSTEDRRRSPLHF
TGTGCCAGCTCCACCGAAGACAGGAGGCGTTCACCCCTCCACTTT
>TRBJ2-5|TRBD1|TRBV29-1|14|-
CSVGPGTGKETQYF
TGCAGCGTTGGACCTGGGACAGGGAAAGAGACCCAGTACTTC
>TRBJ2-1|-|TRBV5-4|15|-
CASSQRTASYNEQFF
TGTGCCAGCAGCCAACGGACAGCCTCCTACAATGAGCAGTTCTTC
>TRBJ1-5|-|TRBV19|11|-
CASIGAEAQHF
TGTGCCAGTATAGGGGCAGAGGCCCAGCATTTT
>TRBJ2-2|-|TRBV5-1|16|-
CASSLGLVQNTGELFF
TGCGCCAGCAGCTTGGGCCTAGTCCAGAACACCGGGGAGCTGTTTTTT
>TRBJ2-3|-|TRBV6-4|13|-
CASSEQVQDTQYF
TGTGCCAGCAGTGAGCAGGTTCAAGATACGCAGTATTTT
>TRBJ1-2|TRBD1|TRBV20-1|11|-
CSATWTGGYTF
TGCAGTGCTACTTGGACAGGGGGCTACACCTTC
>TRBJ1-1|-|TRBV11-2|13|-
CASSREADTEAFF
TGTGCCAGCAGCCGCGAGGCGGACACTGAAGCTTTCTTT
>TRBJ2-2|-|TRBV5-1|13|-
CASRGDLTGELFF
TGCGCCAGCAGGGGGGACTTAACCGGGGAGCTGTTTTTT
>TRBJ1-4|TRBD1|TRBV5-1|18|-
CASSTGTGSVGTNEKLFF
TGCGCCAGCAGCACCGGGACAGGGTCAGTTGGGACTAATGAAAAACTGTTTTTT
>TRBJ2-2|TRBD1|TRBV7-3|15|few
CASSLTGTGGGELFF
TGTGCCAGCAGCTTAACTGGGACAGGGGGCGGGGAGCTGTTTTTT
>TRBJ1-6|TRBD1|TRBV18|14|-
CASSPDRGLSPLHF
TGTGCCAGCTCCCCGGACAGGGGGTTGTCACCCCTCCACTTT
>TRBJ2-6|-|TRBV19|19|-
CASSIPTGSSLSGANVLTF
TGTGCCAGTAGTATCCCCACAGGGTCGTCTCTCTCTGGGGCCAACGTCCTGACTTTC
>TRBJ2-7|TRBD1|TRBV29-1|13|few
CSVITGESYEQYF
TGCAGCGTTATTACAGGGGAGTCCTACGAGCAGTACTTC
>TRBJ2-7|-|TRBV7-9|13|few
CASRVRGSDEQYF
TGTGCCAGCCGCGTAAGAGGGTCCGACGAGCAGTACTTC
>TRBJ1-2|TRBD1|TRBV2|14|-
CASRTGTGDVGYTF
TGTGCCAGCAGGACCGGGACAGGGGACGTGGGCTACACCTTC